Included here is one TCR beta chain sequence, with context. Original processing notes: For nucleated cells, counts were estimated from reference gene primer amplification. TCRdb's table, derived via immunoSEQ multiplex PCR, lists solely in-frame clones and lacks some. The V and J calls and clone size come from that table; D and trimming were worked out from the DNA. The table records more than 300,000 clones, 87% of them present only once. The record originates from a study of blood T cell repertoires in COVID-19. Overall study context: Specimens from acute and convalescent COVID-19 originated in the United States, Italy and Spain. The cDNA or gDNA used as material had been derived from T cells, B-cell-depleted T cells, or PBMCs.

V shed 3 bases and J 8 bases; nucleotides not matched to a gene: 6. The CDR3 length is 14 residues. Germline CDR1 reads SGDLS; CDR2 reads YYNGEE. V and J are TRBV9 and TRBJ2-2, with 8 bases fitting TRBD1. The TCR originated in a woman aged 50 to 60 with COVID-19, enrolled during active disease. Sequences were obtained from peripheral blood. The CDR3 DNA sequence: TGTGCCAGCAGCGCCCGGACAGGGAATGGGGAGCTGTTTTTT. This encodes CASSARTGNGELFF.